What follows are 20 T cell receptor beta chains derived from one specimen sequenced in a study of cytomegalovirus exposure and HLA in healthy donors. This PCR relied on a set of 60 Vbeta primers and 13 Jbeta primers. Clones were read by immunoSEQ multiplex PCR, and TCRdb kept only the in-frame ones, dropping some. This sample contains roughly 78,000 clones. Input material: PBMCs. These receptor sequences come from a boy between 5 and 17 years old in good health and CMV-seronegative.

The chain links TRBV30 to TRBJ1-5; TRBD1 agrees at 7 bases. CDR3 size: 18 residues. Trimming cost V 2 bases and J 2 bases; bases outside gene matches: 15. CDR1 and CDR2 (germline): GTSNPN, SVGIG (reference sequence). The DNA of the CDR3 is TGTGCCTGGAGTATTAACCGCAGGGGGTTCGGCGGCAATCAGCCCCAGCATTTT. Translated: CAWSINRRGFGGNQPQHF.

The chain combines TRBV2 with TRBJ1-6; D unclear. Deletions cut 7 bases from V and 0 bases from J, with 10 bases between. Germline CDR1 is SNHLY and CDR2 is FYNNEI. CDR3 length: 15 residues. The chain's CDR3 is CASNFKSSYNSPLHF. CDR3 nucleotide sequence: TGTGCCAGCAACTTTAAAAGCTCCTATAATTCACCCCTCCACTTT.

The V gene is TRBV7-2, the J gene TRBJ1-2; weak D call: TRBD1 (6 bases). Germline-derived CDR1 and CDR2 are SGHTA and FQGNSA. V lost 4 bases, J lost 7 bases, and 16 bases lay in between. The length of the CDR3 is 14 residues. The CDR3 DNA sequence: TGTGCCAGCAGCTACCCAAACAGGGAACCTGGCTACACCTTC. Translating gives CASSYPNREPGYTF.

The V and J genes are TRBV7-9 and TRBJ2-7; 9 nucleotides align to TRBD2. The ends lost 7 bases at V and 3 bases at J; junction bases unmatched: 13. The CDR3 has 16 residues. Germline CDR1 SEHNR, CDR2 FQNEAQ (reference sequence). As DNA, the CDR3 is TGTGCCAGCACTCTAGCGGGAAATACAGGACGCTACGAGCAGTACTTC. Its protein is CASTLAGNTGRYEQYF.

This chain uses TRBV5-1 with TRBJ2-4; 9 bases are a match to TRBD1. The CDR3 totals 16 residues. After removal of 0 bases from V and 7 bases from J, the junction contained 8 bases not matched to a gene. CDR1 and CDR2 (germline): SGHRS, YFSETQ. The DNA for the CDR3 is TGCGCCAGCAGCTTGGAACCGGGACAGGGTAGCAACATTCAGTACTTC. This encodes CASSLEPGQGSNIQYF.

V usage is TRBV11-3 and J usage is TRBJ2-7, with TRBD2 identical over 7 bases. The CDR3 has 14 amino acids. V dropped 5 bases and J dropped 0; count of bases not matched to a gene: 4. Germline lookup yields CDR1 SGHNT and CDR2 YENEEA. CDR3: CASSRGGSSYEQYF. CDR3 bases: TGTGCCAGCAGCCGCGGGGGTAGCTCCTACGAGCAGTACTTC.

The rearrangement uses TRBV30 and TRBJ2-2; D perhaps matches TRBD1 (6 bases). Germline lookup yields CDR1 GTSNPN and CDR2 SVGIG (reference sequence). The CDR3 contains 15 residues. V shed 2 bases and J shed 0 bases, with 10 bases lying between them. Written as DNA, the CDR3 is TGTGCCTGGAGTTCCGGGACAACGAACACCGGGGAGCTGTTTTTT. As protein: CAWSSGTTNTGELFF. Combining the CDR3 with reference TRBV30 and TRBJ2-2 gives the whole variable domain SQTIHQWPATLVQPVGSPLSLECTVEGTSNPNLYWYRQAAGRGLQLLFYSVGIGQISSEVPQNLSASRPQDRQFILSSKKLLLSDSGFYLCAWSSGTTNTGELFFGEGSRLTVL.

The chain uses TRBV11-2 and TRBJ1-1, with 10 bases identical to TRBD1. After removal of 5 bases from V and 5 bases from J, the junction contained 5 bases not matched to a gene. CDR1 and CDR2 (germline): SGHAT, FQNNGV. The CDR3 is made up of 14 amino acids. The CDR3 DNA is TGTGCCAGCAGCGTTGACAGGGGGCGGACTGAAGCTTTCTTT. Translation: CASSVDRGRTEAFF.

The chain's CDR3 is CASSWGTSEAFF. CDR3 DNA: TGTGCCAGCAGCTGGGGGACTAGTGAAGCTTTCTTT. V usage is TRBV5-4 and J usage is TRBJ1-1, with a tentative D call TRBD1 (5 bases). The CDR3 is 12 residues long. Trimming cost V 3 bases and J 7 bases, with 10 bases left between them. Per germline, CDR1 SGHNT and CDR2 YYREEE (reference sequence).

Here the CDR3 DNA reads TGTGCCACCAGCAGTAGACAGGGGGTAAGCGAGCAGTACTTC. Translation gives CATSSRQGVSEQYF. The genes are TRBV15 and TRBJ2-7; 9 positions match TRBD1. The J segment lost 6 bases and the V segment lost 3 bases, leaving 6 bases of the junction unmatched. Germline loops: CDR1 LNHNV, CDR2 YYDKDF (reference sequence). The CDR3 has 14 residues.

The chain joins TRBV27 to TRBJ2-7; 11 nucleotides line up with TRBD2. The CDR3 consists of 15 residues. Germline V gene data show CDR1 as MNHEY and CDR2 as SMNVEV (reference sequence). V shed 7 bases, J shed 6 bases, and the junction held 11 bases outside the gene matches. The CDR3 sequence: CASNLLAGGPGEQYF. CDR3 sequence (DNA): TGTGCCAGCAACCTATTAGCGGGAGGGCCGGGCGAGCAGTACTTC.

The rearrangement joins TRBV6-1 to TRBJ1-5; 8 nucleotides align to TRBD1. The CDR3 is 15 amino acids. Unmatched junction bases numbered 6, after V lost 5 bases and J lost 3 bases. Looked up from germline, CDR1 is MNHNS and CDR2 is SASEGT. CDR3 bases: TGTGCCAGCAGTTTAACAGGGGGTCACAATCAGCCCCAGCATTTT. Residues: CASSLTGGHNQPQHF.

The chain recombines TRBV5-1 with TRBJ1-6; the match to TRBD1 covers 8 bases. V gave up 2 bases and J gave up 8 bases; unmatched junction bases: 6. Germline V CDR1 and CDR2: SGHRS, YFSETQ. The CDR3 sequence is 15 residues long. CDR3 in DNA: TGCGCCAGCAGCTTTGAGGGACAGGTTGATTCACCCCTCCACTTT. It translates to CASSFEGQVDSPLHF.

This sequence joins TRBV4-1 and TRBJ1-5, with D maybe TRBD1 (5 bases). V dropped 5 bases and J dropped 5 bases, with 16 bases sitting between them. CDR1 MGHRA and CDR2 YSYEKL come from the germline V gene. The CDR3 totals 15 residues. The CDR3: CASSYAGRKDQPQHF. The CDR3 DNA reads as TGCGCCAGCAGCTACGCAGGGAGGAAGGATCAGCCCCAGCATTTT.

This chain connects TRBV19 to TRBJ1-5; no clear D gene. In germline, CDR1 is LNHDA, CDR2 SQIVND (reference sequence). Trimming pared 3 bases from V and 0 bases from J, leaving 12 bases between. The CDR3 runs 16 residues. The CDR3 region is CASSIPRRGSNQPQHF. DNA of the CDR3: TGTGCCAGTAGTATCCCTCGCCGAGGTAGCAATCAGCCCCAGCATTTT.

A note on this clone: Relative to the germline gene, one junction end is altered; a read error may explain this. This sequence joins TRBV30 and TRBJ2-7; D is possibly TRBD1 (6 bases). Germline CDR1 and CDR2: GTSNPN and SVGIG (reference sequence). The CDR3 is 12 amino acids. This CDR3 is CARSPTGSEQYF. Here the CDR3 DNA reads TGTGCCCGGAGTCCCACAGGGAGTGAGCAGTACTTC.

Here the CDR3 DNA reads TGTGCCAGCAGCTTGACGCGGTACTATGGCTACACCTTC. This codes for CASSLTRYYGYTF. This chain uses TRBV5-5 with TRBJ1-2; D gene uncertain. Germline CDR1 is SGHKS and CDR2 is YYEKEE (reference sequence). CDR3 size: 13 residues. The V and J ends lost 1 base and 3 bases respectively, with 7 bases between them.

Written as DNA, the CDR3 is TGTGCCAGCAGCCAACTCGAGCGGGCTGGGGGCACAGATACGCAGTATTTT. Amino acids: CASSQLERAGGTDTQYF. The chain uses TRBV4-2 and TRBJ2-3; maybe TRBD2 (6 bases). Germline V gene lookup returns CDR1 LGHNA and CDR2 YNFKEQ. The CDR3 extends over 17 amino acids. Trimming removed 2 bases from V and 1 base from J, with 16 bases in between.

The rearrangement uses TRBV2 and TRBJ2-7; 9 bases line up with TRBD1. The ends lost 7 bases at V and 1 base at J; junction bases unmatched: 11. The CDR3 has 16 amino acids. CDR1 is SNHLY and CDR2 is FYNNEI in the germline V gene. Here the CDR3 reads CASKVGDRVFSYEQYF. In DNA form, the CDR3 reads TGTGCCAGCAAAGTCGGGGACAGGGTGTTTTCCTACGAGCAGTACTTC.

DNA of the CDR3: TGTGCCAGCAGCTTGGGGGGCAGGAACACCGGGGAGCTGTTTTTT. This codes for CASSLGGRNTGELFF. The chain links TRBV5-4 to TRBJ2-2, with D tentatively TRBD1 (5 bases). V shed 0 bases and J shed 1 base, with 7 bases lying between them. CDR3 length: 15 amino acids. Germline V gene lookup returns CDR1 SGHNT and CDR2 YYREEE (reference sequence). The whole variable domain, remainder taken from reference TRBV5-4 and TRBJ2-2, is ETGVTQSPTHLIKTRGQQVTLRCSSQSGHNTVSWYQQALGQGPQFIFQYYREEENGRGNFPPRFSGLQFPNYSSELNVNALELDDSALYLCASSLGGRNTGELFFGEGSRLTVL.